This TCR beta chain was sequenced during a study of blood T cell repertoires in COVID-19. Study details: Samples taken during acute and convalescent COVID-19 were collected in the United States, Italy and Spain. T cells, B-cell-depleted T cells, or PBMCs provided the cDNA or gDNA that served as material.

This clone was seen just once. Trimming took 0 bases from V and 4 from J; bases not matched to a gene: 2. There are 16 residues in the CDR3. CDR1 is SEHNR, CDR2 FQNEAQ, per germline (reference sequence). Source study methods: Amplification from reference gene primers served as the basis for estimated nucleated cell counts. The protocol was immunoSEQ multiplex PCR, while the TCRdb copy is restricted to in-frame clones and leaves out a portion. The V and J calls and clone size come from that table; D and trimming were worked out from the DNA. The data contain about 40,000 clones, nearly 90% of them singletons.

Input material: peripheral blood. This rearrangement joins TRBV7-9 to TRBJ2-1, with 11 nucleotides matching TRBD2. This TCR was recovered from a man aged 55-75 years with active COVID-19. The CDR3 is CASSLAGTSGYNEQFF. CDR3 DNA: TGTGCCAGCAGCTTAGCAGGGACTAGCGGTTACAATGAGCAGTTCTTC.